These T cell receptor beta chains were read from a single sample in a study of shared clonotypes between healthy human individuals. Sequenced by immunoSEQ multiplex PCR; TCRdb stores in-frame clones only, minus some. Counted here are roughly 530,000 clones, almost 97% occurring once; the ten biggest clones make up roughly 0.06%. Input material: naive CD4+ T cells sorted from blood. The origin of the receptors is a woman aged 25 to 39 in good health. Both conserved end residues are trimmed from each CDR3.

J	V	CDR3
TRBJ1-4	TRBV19	ASSIGTANEKLF
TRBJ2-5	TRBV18	ASSPLSTGGETQY
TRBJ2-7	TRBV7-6	ASSLAEEGYEQY
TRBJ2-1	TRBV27	ASTTGGSSYNEQF
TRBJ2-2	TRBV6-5	ASSYSGRAGELF
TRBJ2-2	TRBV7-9	ASSLEGGGELF
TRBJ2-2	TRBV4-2	ASSQVAESNTGELF
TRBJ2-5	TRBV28	ASSLSVGRETQY
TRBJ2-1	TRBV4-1	ASSQDSVFSYNEQF
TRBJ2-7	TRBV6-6	ASSYHATPHEQY
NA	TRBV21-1	ASSKGTSNEQY
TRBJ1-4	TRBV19	ASSIGVVATNEKLF
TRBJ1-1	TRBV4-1	ASSHRNTHGGTEAF
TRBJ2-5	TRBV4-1	ASSQVDLGGETQY
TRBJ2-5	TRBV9	ASSPRSGEETQY
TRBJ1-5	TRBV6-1	ASSLWGAKHQPQH
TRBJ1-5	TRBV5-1	ASSLEGAGNQPQH
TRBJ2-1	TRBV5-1	ASQAVAGSYNEQF
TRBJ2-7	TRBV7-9	ASSLGGRLESEQY
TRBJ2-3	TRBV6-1	ASKTASTDTQY
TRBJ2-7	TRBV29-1	SVETSYEQY
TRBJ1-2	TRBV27	ASRRTGVKDYGYT
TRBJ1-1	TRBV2	ASSELELGNTEAF
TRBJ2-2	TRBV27	ASSSLGVGELF
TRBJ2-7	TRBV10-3	AITSPGANEQY
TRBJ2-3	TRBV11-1	ASRPGLADTDTQY
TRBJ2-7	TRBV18	ASSPPGRVAGVEQY
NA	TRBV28	ASSLSGTSGSYEQY
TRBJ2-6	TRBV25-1	ASSEGDGSSGANVLT
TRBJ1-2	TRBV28	ASSSGTGVGSYGYT
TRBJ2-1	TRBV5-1	ASSLDSYNEQF
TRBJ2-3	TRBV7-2	ASSLGGSQY
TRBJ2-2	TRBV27	ASRPGASGTTNTGELF
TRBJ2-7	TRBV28	ASSPGQGINEQY
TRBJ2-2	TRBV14	ASSQPDWANTGELF
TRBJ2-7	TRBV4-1	ASSQGPRANYEQY
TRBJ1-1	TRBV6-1	ASSEPGMNTEAF
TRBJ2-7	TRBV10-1	ASSSGPLTYEQY
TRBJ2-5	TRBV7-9	ASSLGTSAPQETQY
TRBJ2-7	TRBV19	ASSKLPGQGVYEQY
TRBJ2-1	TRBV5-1	ASSLGSGSLNNEQF
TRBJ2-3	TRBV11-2	ASSLGGLGTDTQY